This entry describes one T cell receptor beta chain. This entry belongs to a study of blood T cell repertoires in COVID-19. Overall study: COVID-19 samples collected from the United States, Italy and Spain covered acute and convalescent phases.

Assay used: immunoSEQ multiplex PCR; TCRdb lists only in-frame clones, some missing. The table records 250,000 or so clones, approximately 86% of them present only once. This CDR3 contains 14 residues. The V segment lost 4 bases and the J segment 7 bases; nucleotides outside the gene matches: 6. Per germline, CDR1 SNHLY and CDR2 FYNNEI. Sequencing was done on a sample of peripheral blood. The sequence derives from a woman in her sixties with COVID-19, enrolled during active disease. V usage is TRBV2 and J usage is TRBJ2-1; 8 bases fit TRBD2. Here the CDR3 reads CASSVAASGNEQFF. CDR3 nucleotide sequence: TGTGCCAGCAGTGTAGCGGCTAGCGGGAATGAGCAGTTCTTC.